This T cell receptor beta chain appears in the sequencing data of a study of OX40 agonist ivuxolimab in advanced cancers. As for the study in general: Of mixed ages from about 20 to 90 and averaging approximately 60 years, the group was roughly 85% male.

CDR3 length: 15 amino acids. Germline CDR1 reads LGHNA; CDR2 reads YNFKEQ. Trimming stripped 5 bases from V and 1 base from J, with 12 bases between. The assay was immunoSEQ multiplex PCR, and TCRdb's table has in-frame clones only and misses some. The data contain roughly 70,000 clones, roughly 89% of them seen just once; the ten biggest clones take up about 8.2%. The chain employs TRBV4-2 and TRBJ1-5, with D perhaps TRBD1 (6 bases). Specimen: CD4+ or CD8+ T cells sorted from blood, collected in a trial of the OX40 agonist ivuxolimab. This TCR came from an adult with an advanced solid tumor such as melanoma, head and neck, liver or kidney cancer. The CDR3 protein is CASSDTGISNQPQHF. CDR3 coding DNA: TGTGCCAGCAGCGATACAGGGATCAGCAATCAGCCCCAGCATTTT.